Listed below are T cell receptor beta chains from one sample, sequenced in a study of Ad26.COV2.S vaccination and SARS-CoV-2 variants. The method was immunoSEQ multiplex PCR; TCRdb's version includes in-frame clones alone and lacks a portion of them. The table has a few hundred thousand clones, less than 95% seen once. This specimen was peripheral blood, taken in a trial of Ad26.COV2.S vaccine versus placebo. Receptors were obtained from a person aged 18-65 years who received the Ad26.COV2.S COVID-19 vaccine or a placebo. The CDR3 runs from the conserved cysteine through the conserved F or W. The D gene is left open where the match is weak. Only part of the rows carry a size: once, few, many, or a class if the clone is expanded.

v_call: TRBV29-1
clone_size: .
d_call: .
j_call: TRBJ2-6
cdr3_nt: TGCAGCGTTGTGGGCAGGGGGGACGGGGCCAACGTCCTGACTTTC
cdr3_aa: CSVVGRGDGANVLTF

v_call: TRBV30
clone_size: .
d_call: .
j_call: TRBJ1-2
cdr3_nt: TGTGCCTGGAGTGTACTAGGGGACGGCTACACCTTC
cdr3_aa: CAWSVLGDGYTF

v_call: TRBV5-1
clone_size: .
d_call: .
j_call: TRBJ2-2
cdr3_nt: TGCGCCAGCAGGGGGCACAGCACCGGGGAGCTGTTTTTT
cdr3_aa: CASRGHSTGELFF

v_call: TRBV9
clone_size: .
d_call: TRBD2
j_call: TRBJ2-4
cdr3_nt: TGTGCCAGCAGCCCGTGGACTAGCGGGGGGGAGGACATTCAGTACTTC
cdr3_aa: CASSPWTSGGEDIQYF

v_call: TRBV16
clone_size: .
d_call: .
j_call: TRBJ2-7
cdr3_nt: TGTGCCAGCAGCCAATCGGAGTACGAGCAGTACTTC
cdr3_aa: CASSQSEYEQYF

v_call: TRBV18
clone_size: .
d_call: .
j_call: TRBJ2-1
cdr3_nt: TGTGCCAGCTCACCACTAGGCCCCTTCTACAATGAGCAGTTCTTC
cdr3_aa: CASSPLGPFYNEQFF

v_call: TRBV2
clone_size: .
d_call: .
j_call: TRBJ1-1
cdr3_nt: TGTGCCTCTATCGCGGCCGGAGCTTTCTTT
cdr3_aa: CASIAAGAFF

v_call: TRBV12-5
clone_size: .
d_call: TRBD1
j_call: TRBJ1-5
cdr3_nt: TGTGCTAGTGGTTCAGGGGGCTACCAGCCCCAGCATTTT
cdr3_aa: CASGSGGYQPQHF

v_call: TRBV5-4
clone_size: .
d_call: TRBD2
j_call: TRBJ2-3
cdr3_nt: TGTGCCAGCAGCTTCAAGACTAGCAGCACAGATACGCAGTATTTT
cdr3_aa: CASSFKTSSTDTQYF

v_call: TRBV29-1
clone_size: .
d_call: TRBD2
j_call: TRBJ2-1
cdr3_nt: TGCAGCGTTGAAGATCCCGGGACTAGCGGGAGTTGGTCGAATGAGGGGCAGTTCTTC
cdr3_aa: CSVEDPGTSGSWSNEGQFF

v_call: TRBV6-5
clone_size: .
d_call: .
j_call: TRBJ2-2
cdr3_nt: TGTGCCAGCAGATCCCAGGGGTACGACACCGGGGAGCTGTTTTTT
cdr3_aa: CASRSQGYDTGELFF

v_call: TRBV5-4
clone_size: .
d_call: .
j_call: TRBJ2-1
cdr3_nt: TGTGCCAGCAGCTCCCACACGGTGGACTACAATGAGCAGTTCTTC
cdr3_aa: CASSSHTVDYNEQFF

v_call: TRBV4-3
clone_size: .
d_call: .
j_call: TRBJ1-6
cdr3_nt: TGCGCCAGCAGCCAAGAAGAATATAATTCACCCCTCCACTTT
cdr3_aa: CASSQEEYNSPLHF

v_call: TRBV19
clone_size: .
d_call: .
j_call: TRBJ2-1
cdr3_nt: TGTGCCAGTAGTACACCTCAGAGATCCTACAATGAGCAGTTCTTC
cdr3_aa: CASSTPQRSYNEQFF

v_call: TRBV28
clone_size: .
d_call: .
j_call: TRBJ2-7
cdr3_nt: TGTGCCAGCAGAGGAGCCTACGAGCAGTACTTC
cdr3_aa: CASRGAYEQYF

v_call: TRBV24-1
clone_size: .
d_call: .
j_call: TRBJ2-5
cdr3_nt: TGTGCCACCAGTGATTTAGACCAAGAGACCCAGTACTTC
cdr3_aa: CATSDLDQETQYF

v_call: TRBV21-1
clone_size: .
d_call: .
j_call: TRBJ2-7
cdr3_nt: TGTGCCAGCAGCCCAAATAACCGTCGGCAGGGTAGGTACGAGCAGTACTTC
cdr3_aa: CASSPNNRRQGRYEQYF

v_call: TRBV28
clone_size: .
d_call: TRBD2
j_call: TRBJ2-3
cdr3_nt: TGTGCCAGCAGTTCCCAGCGGGACGGCACAGATACGCAGTATTTT
cdr3_aa: CASSSQRDGTDTQYF

v_call: TRBV7-3
clone_size: once
d_call: TRBD2
j_call: TRBJ2-1
cdr3_nt: TGTGCCAGCAGCCCCAAGCGGGAGGCCTACAATGAGCAGTTCTTC
cdr3_aa: CASSPKREAYNEQFF

v_call: TRBV7-3
clone_size: .
d_call: .
j_call: TRBJ2-3
cdr3_nt: TGTGCCAGCAGCCTCCGGGACCCCACAGATACGCAGTATTTT
cdr3_aa: CASSLRDPTDTQYF

v_call: TRBV5-1
clone_size: .
d_call: .
j_call: TRBJ2-7
cdr3_nt: TGCGCCAGCAGCCCCAGACCAGGTACGGACGAGCAGTACTTC
cdr3_aa: CASSPRPGTDEQYF

v_call: TRBV2
clone_size: .
d_call: .
j_call: TRBJ1-2
cdr3_nt: TGTGCCAGCAGTGAAAGGGGGGTCGGCTATGGCTACACCTTC
cdr3_aa: CASSERGVGYGYTF

v_call: TRBV5-1
clone_size: .
d_call: TRBD1
j_call: TRBJ2-5
cdr3_nt: TGCGCCAGCAGCCACGGGACAGGGACGGAGACCCAGTACTTC
cdr3_aa: CASSHGTGTETQYF

v_call: TRBV5-4
clone_size: .
d_call: .
j_call: TRBJ2-1
cdr3_nt: TGTGCCAGCAGCTCGACATATGAGCAGTTCTTC
cdr3_aa: CASSSTYEQFF

v_call: TRBV5-1
clone_size: .
d_call: TRBD1
j_call: TRBJ1-1
cdr3_nt: TGCGCCAGCAGCTTGGTAGGGGGCGCATTGGTAACTGAAGCTTTCTTT
cdr3_aa: CASSLVGGALVTEAFF

v_call: TRBV9
clone_size: .
d_call: TRBD2
j_call: TRBJ2-2
cdr3_nt: TGTGCCAGCAGCGGCACTAGCGGGGAAAACACCGGGGAGCTGTTTTTT
cdr3_aa: CASSGTSGENTGELFF

v_call: TRBV9
clone_size: few
d_call: TRBD1
j_call: TRBJ2-7
cdr3_nt: TGTGCCAGCAGCGTAGGACAGGGGACCTACGAGCAGTACTTC
cdr3_aa: CASSVGQGTYEQYF

v_call: TRBV4-3
clone_size: .
d_call: .
j_call: TRBJ2-1
cdr3_nt: TGCGCCAGCAGCCAAGGACAGCGAGAGGTCGATGAGCAGTTCTTC
cdr3_aa: CASSQGQREVDEQFF

v_call: TRBV2
clone_size: .
d_call: .
j_call: TRBJ2-1
cdr3_nt: TGTGCCAGCAGTGTAACGGGCGGTTCTCCGTTGACGATGAACAATGAGCAGTTCTTC
cdr3_aa: CASSVTGGSPLTMNNEQFF

v_call: TRBV14
clone_size: .
d_call: TRBD1
j_call: TRBJ2-7
cdr3_nt: TGTGCCAGCAGCCAAGAGACAGGGGGCGGCGAGCAGTACTTC
cdr3_aa: CASSQETGGGEQYF

v_call: TRBV2
clone_size: .
d_call: TRBD1
j_call: TRBJ1-6
cdr3_nt: TGTGCCAGCCAACTCTATCCGGGACAGGACTTAAAAAATAATTCACCCCTCCACTTT
cdr3_aa: CASQLYPGQDLKNNSPLHF

v_call: TRBV20-1
clone_size: .
d_call: TRBD2
j_call: TRBJ2-5
cdr3_nt: TGCAGTGCTAGTCCCAGCCTAGCGGGGGGGAGGGCCCAGTACTTC
cdr3_aa: CSASPSLAGGRAQYF

v_call: TRBV7-3
clone_size: .
d_call: TRBD2
j_call: TRBJ2-7
cdr3_nt: TGTGCCAGCAGCTTAACCGGCCGGGGGGACGAGCAGTACTTC
cdr3_aa: CASSLTGRGDEQYF

v_call: TRBV7-2
clone_size: once
d_call: TRBD1
j_call: TRBJ1-4
cdr3_nt: TGTGCCAGCAGCCCTGGACAGGGAAAAGAGGGCGGTGAAAAACTGTTTTTT
cdr3_aa: CASSPGQGKEGGEKLFF

v_call: TRBV2
clone_size: .
d_call: .
j_call: TRBJ2-1
cdr3_nt: TGTGCCAGCAGTGAAAGCAGAGGCTCCTACAATGAGCAGTTCTTC
cdr3_aa: CASSESRGSYNEQFF

v_call: TRBV7-2
clone_size: .
d_call: .
j_call: TRBJ2-7
cdr3_nt: TGTGCCAGCAGCTTGGGACTCGGTAACTACGAGCAGTACTTC
cdr3_aa: CASSLGLGNYEQYF

v_call: TRBV27
clone_size: .
d_call: .
j_call: TRBJ2-7
cdr3_nt: TGTGCCAGCAGTCCGAGGGGAGTTCGGTACGAGCAGTACTTC
cdr3_aa: CASSPRGVRYEQYF